The present TCR beta chain was sequenced within a study of technical replicates of blood from a handful of donors. The protocol was immunoSEQ multiplex PCR, while the TCRdb copy is restricted to in-frame clones and leaves out a portion. The top ten hold approximately 0.42% of the sample, which has roughly 80,000 clones, over 75% seen once. Germline V gene sequence: CDR1 SGDLS, CDR2 YYNGEE. The CDR3 covers 16 residues. Trimming at V came to 4 bases and at J to 5 bases, leaving 7 bases not matched to a gene. The clonotype comes from a human donor in good health. The specimen was T cells isolated from PBMCs. This rearrangement joins TRBV9 to TRBJ2-2; TRBD2 aligns across 11 bases. CDR3 residues: CASSFTGTSGTGELFF. The CDR3 coding sequence is TGTGCCAGCAGCTTCACCGGGACTAGCGGTACCGGGGAGCTGTTTTTT.